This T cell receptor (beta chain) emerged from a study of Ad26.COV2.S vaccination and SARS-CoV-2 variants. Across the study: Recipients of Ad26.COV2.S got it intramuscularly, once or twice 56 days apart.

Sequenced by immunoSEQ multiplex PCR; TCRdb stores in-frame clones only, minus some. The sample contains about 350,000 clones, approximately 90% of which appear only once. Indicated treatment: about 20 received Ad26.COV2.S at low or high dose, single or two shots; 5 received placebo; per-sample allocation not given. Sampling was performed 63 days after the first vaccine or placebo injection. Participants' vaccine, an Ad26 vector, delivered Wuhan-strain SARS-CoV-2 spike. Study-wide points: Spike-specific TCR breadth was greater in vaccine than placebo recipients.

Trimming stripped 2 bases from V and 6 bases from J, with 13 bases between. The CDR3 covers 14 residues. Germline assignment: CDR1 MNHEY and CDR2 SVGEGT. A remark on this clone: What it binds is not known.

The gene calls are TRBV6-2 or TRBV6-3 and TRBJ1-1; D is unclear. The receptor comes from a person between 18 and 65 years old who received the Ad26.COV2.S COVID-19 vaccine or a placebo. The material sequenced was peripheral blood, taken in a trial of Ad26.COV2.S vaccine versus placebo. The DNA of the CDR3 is TGTGCCAGCAGTTACCCACGCCCGTCGTCTGAAGCTTTCTTT. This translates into CASSYPRPSSEAFF.